Listed below are T cell receptor beta chains from one sample, sequenced in a study of Ad26.COV2.S vaccination and SARS-CoV-2 variants. Generated by immunoSEQ multiplex PCR, the TCRdb table keeps only in-frame clones and is missing some. The repertoire holds about 94,000 clones, 82% seen once, with 15% to 20% in the top ten. This sample comprised peripheral blood, obtained after recovery from COVID-19. Receptors were obtained from a human donor who had recovered from COVID-19. Each CDR3 is given with its conserved first and last residue. The D gene is left open where the match is weak. Clone size is given for some rows only: seen once, a few or many times, or a class if the clone is expanded.

V	size	D	J	CDR3	DNA
TRBV11-3	.	TRBD2	TRBJ2-5	CASSRTSGGRKTQYF	TGTGCCAGCAGCCGGACTAGCGGAGGAAGAAAGACCCAGTACTTC
TRBV7-3	.	TRBD1	TRBJ2-3	CASSRQGRSDTQYF	TGTGCCAGCAGCCGACAGGGGCGATCAGATACGCAGTATTTT
TRBV4-2	.	TRBD1	TRBJ1-5	CASSQSGQGGNQPQHF	TGTGCCAGCAGCCAATCAGGACAGGGGGGCAATCAGCCCCAGCATTTT
TRBV14	once	TRBD1	TRBJ2-7	CASSRDRGGTYEQYF	TGTGCCAGCAGCCGGGACAGGGGAGGGACCTACGAGCAGTACTTC
TRBV19	.	.	TRBJ2-2	CASTNIYGELFF	TGTGCCAGCACCAACATCTACGGGGAGCTGTTTTTT
TRBV4-2	.	.	TRBJ2-5	CASSQDVKRRAPETQYF	TGTGCCAGCAGCCAAGATGTCAAGCGGAGGGCCCCAGAGACCCAGTACTTC
TRBV9	.	.	TRBJ1-2	CASSVNRDDHGYTF	TGTGCCAGCAGCGTAAACAGGGATGACCACGGCTACACCTTC
TRBV28	.	TRBD1	TRBJ1-5	CASSLDREVYQPQHF	TGTGCCAGCAGTTTAGACAGGGAGGTCTATCAGCCCCAGCATTTT
TRBV5-4	.	TRBD2	TRBJ2-7	CASSPGTSGRINEQYF	TGTGCCAGCAGCCCCGGGACTAGCGGGAGAATTAACGAGCAGTACTTC
TRBV25-1	.	TRBD1	TRBJ2-7	CASSGRDRVEQYF	TGTGCCAGCAGTGGCCGGGACAGGGTCGAGCAGTACTTC
TRBV14	.	TRBD1	TRBJ1-1	CASSLRTGKTEAFF	TGTGCCAGCAGCCTTCGGACAGGCAAAACAGAAGCTTTCTTT
TRBV28	.	.	TRBJ1-1	CASRLRLAANTEAFF	TGTGCCAGCAGGCTGCGGTTAGCAGCGAACACTGAAGCTTTCTTT
TRBV7-3	.	.	TRBJ2-3	CASSPGRGDTQYF	TGTGCCAGCAGTCCGGGGCGGGGAGATACGCAGTATTTT
TRBV12-3/TRBV12-4	.	.	TRBJ2-4	CASRPDPGNIQYF	TGTGCCAGCAGACCCGACCCCGGGAACATTCAGTACTTC
TRBV19	.	TRBD1	TRBJ2-7	CASSFESAGTGIYEQYF	TGTGCCAGTAGTTTTGAGAGTGCCGGGACAGGGATTTACGAGCAGTACTTC
TRBV27	.	.	TRBJ2-7	CASSLRSGRKYPYEQYF	TGTGCCAGCAGTTTACGTTCGGGTCGGAAATACCCCTACGAGCAGTACTTC
TRBV11-2	.	.	TRBJ2-1	CASRAGQNEQFF	TGTGCCAGCAGGGCGGGGCAGAATGAGCAGTTCTTC
TRBV28	.	TRBD1	TRBJ1-4	CASSLGTGGEWETNEKLFF	TGTGCCAGCAGTTTGGGGACAGGGGGCGAGTGGGAAACTAATGAAAAACTGTTTTTT
TRBV28	few	TRBD1	TRBJ2-3	CASTGVSPGTDTQYF	TGTGCCAGTACAGGGGTTAGTCCGGGCACAGATACGCAGTATTTT
TRBV7-2	.	.	TRBJ1-3	CASSLRARGGNTIYF	TGTGCCAGCAGCTTAAGAGCGCGGGGGGGAAACACCATATATTTT
TRBV9	.	.	TRBJ2-1	CASSVGGDEQFF	TGTGCCAGCAGCGTAGGAGGTGATGAGCAGTTCTTC
TRBV7-9	once	TRBD1	TRBJ2-1	CASSQPTGGEQFF	TGTGCCAGCAGCCAACCAACAGGGGGTGAGCAGTTCTTC
TRBV7-8	.	.	TRBJ2-1	CASSLTGGVNNEQFF	TGTGCCAGCAGCCTCACTGGGGGAGTCAACAATGAGCAGTTCTTC
TRBV5-1	.	.	TRBJ2-7	CASSSGRGYELYF	TGCGCCAGCAGCTCGGGACGGGGGTACGAGCTGTACTTC
TRBV16	.	.	TRBJ2-3	CASSQSYLPRAGDTQYF	TGTGCCAGCAGCCAATCTTATTTACCACGCGCCGGAGATACGCAGTATTTT
TRBV28	.	.	TRBJ2-1	CASSRGTYRDEQFF	TGTGCCAGCAGTCGAGGGACGTATCGGGATGAGCAGTTCTTC
TRBV5-4	.	.	TRBJ1-4	CASSTQGGEKLFF	TGTGCCAGCAGCACACAGGGAGGTGAAAAACTGTTTTTT
TRBV5-1	.	.	TRBJ2-7	CASAAIGLGSYEQYF	TGCGCCAGCGCCGCAATAGGACTGGGATCCTACGAGCAGTACTTC
TRBV4-2	.	TRBD2	TRBJ2-3	CASSQDILAGGQLYTDTQYF	TGTGCCAGCAGCCAAGATATACTAGCGGGAGGGCAACTATATACAGATACGCAGTATTTT
TRBV2	once	TRBD2	TRBJ2-3	CASNLLAGKTDTQYF	TGTGCCAGCAATTTACTAGCGGGAAAGACAGATACGCAGTATTTT
TRBV24-1	.	.	TRBJ2-1	CATSDTQRTSYNEQFF	TGTGCCACCAGTGACACACAGCGAACCTCCTACAATGAGCAGTTCTTC
TRBV11-3	.	.	TRBJ2-5	CASSPDSFQETQYF	TGTGCCAGCAGCCCGGACAGCTTCCAAGAGACCCAGTACTTC
TRBV28	.	.	TRBJ2-1	CASSSTLVVSYNEQFF	TGTGCCAGCAGTTCCACCCTTGTTGTCTCCTACAATGAGCAGTTCTTC
TRBV7-9	.	TRBD1	TRBJ1-1	CASGQGGSNTEAFF	TGTGCCAGCGGGCAGGGGGGTAGTAACACTGAAGCTTTCTTT
TRBV10-3	.	.	TRBJ2-7	CAIREDSNLAYEQYF	TGTGCCATCAGAGAGGACAGTAACCTTGCCTACGAGCAGTACTTC
TRBV27	.	TRBD1	TRBJ1-1	CASSSTGGPTISSFF	TGTGCCAGCAGTTCCACAGGGGGCCCAACCATCTCCAGTTTCTTT